The 30 T cell receptor beta chains listed next were all sequenced from one sample in a study of cytomegalovirus exposure and HLA in healthy donors. The PCR had 60 Vbeta and 13 Jbeta primers. TCRdb's copy holds only in-frame clones and misses some; the assay was immunoSEQ multiplex PCR. Here the sample spans about 160,000 clones, approximately 80% being singletons. The specimen sequenced was PBMCs. The receptors were gathered from a woman in her thirties in good health and CMV-seropositive.

Notes on this clone: Other DNA sequences in the sample encode the same CDR3. J is TRBJ2-7 and V is TRBV5-1, with D possibly TRBD1 on 6 matching bases. Germline CDR1 reads SGHRS; CDR2 reads YFSETQ. V was trimmed by 4 bases and J by 1 base, leaving 15 bases between them. The CDR3 has 15 residues. CDR3 amino acids: CASSHSQGRSYEQYF. The CDR3 nucleotides read TGCGCCAGCAGCCATTCCCAGGGGCGTTCCTACGAGCAGTACTTC.

This chain uses TRBV4-2 with TRBJ2-3, with D possibly TRBD1 on 6 matching bases. The germline CDR1 and CDR2 sequences are LGHNA and YNFKEQ. This CDR3 comprises 15 residues. The V end was cut by 0 bases, the J end by 4 bases, with 11 bases between. The CDR3 DNA reads as TGTGCCAGCAGCCAAGAGGGGAAGGGGGCAGATACGCAGTATTTT. Protein: CASSQEGKGADTQYF.

This chain joins TRBV29-1 and TRBJ1-1, with D perhaps TRBD1 (5 bases). The CDR3 sequence is 13 residues long. V was clipped by 2 bases and J by 1 base, with 8 bases between them. Germline CDR1 SQVTM, CDR2 ANQGSEA. CDR3 nucleotide sequence: TGCAGCGTTGAAAAAGGACAGAACACTGAAGCTTTCTTT. Translating it yields CSVEKGQNTEAFF.

The chain combines TRBV7-2 with TRBJ1-4; a weak D match, TRBD1 (5 bases). CDR1 and CDR2 from the germline V gene are SGHTA and FQGNSA. Trimming removed 10 bases from V and 5 bases from J, with 14 bases in between. The CDR3 spans 13 residues. This CDR3 reads CAIKRQINEKLFF. The CDR3 DNA is TGTGCCATCAAGAGACAGATCAATGAAAAACTGTTTTTT.

The chain carries TRBV5-4 and TRBJ1-2, with a tentative D call TRBD1 (6 bases). The CDR3 loop spans 13 amino acids. Trimming took off 2 bases at V and 12 bases at J, with 17 bases between the two ends. Germline values: CDR1 SGHNT, CDR2 YYREEE (reference sequence). CDR3 sequence (DNA): TGTGCCAGCAGCTTTTCTCACAGGGCGGACCACACCTTC. This codes for CASSFSHRADHTF.

The chain joins TRBV29-1 to TRBJ1-2; D perhaps matches TRBD1 (6 bases). This CDR3 comprises 13 residues. Trimming removed 2 bases at V and 3 bases at J, with 10 bases between. Germline CDR1 reads SQVTM; CDR2 reads ANQGSEA. This chain's CDR3 is CSVELEGDYGYTF. The CDR3 bases are TGCAGCGTTGAACTAGAGGGGGACTATGGCTACACCTTC.

This clone was counted once. This chain joins TRBV5-1 and TRBJ2-5, with 9 bases identical to TRBD1. V trimming: 0 bases; J trimming: 7 bases; junction bases outside the gene matches: 10. CDR3 length: 16 residues. Germline-derived CDR1 and CDR2 are SGHRS and YFSETQ. CDR3 in DNA: TGCGCCAGCAGCTTGGCCGTCGGACAGGGGAAGGGGACCCAGTACTTC. Translation: CASSLAVGQGKGTQYF.

CDR3 DNA sequence: TGTGCCAGTAGTCAGGGAAGCTCCTACGAGCAGTACTTC. This sequence encodes CASSQGSSYEQYF. The chain employs TRBV19 and TRBJ2-7, with D perhaps TRBD1 (5 bases). The CDR3 runs to 13 residues. The V end was cut by 5 bases, the J end by 0 bases, with 8 bases between. Germline V gene lookup returns CDR1 LNHDA and CDR2 SQIVND (reference sequence).

The chain links TRBV7-3 to TRBJ2-3; the match to TRBD2 covers 9 bases. The CDR3 runs to 15 residues. Germline assignment: CDR1 SGHTA and CDR2 FQGTGA. With 5 bases clipped from V and 0 bases from J, the junction kept 3 bases outside the gene matches. The CDR3 nucleotides read TGTGCCAGCAGCGAAAGCGGGAGGAGCACAGATACGCAGTATTTT. Amino acids: CASSESGRSTDTQYF.

CDR3 loop: CASSSFDRVYGYTF. In nucleotides, the CDR3 is TGTGCCAGCAGCTCATTTGACAGGGTCTATGGCTACACCTTC. The genes are TRBV5-4 and TRBJ1-2; 7 bases are shared with TRBD1. CDR3 size: 14 residues. Germline V gene data show CDR1 as SGHNT and CDR2 as YYREEE (reference sequence). J gave up 4 bases and V 3 bases, and 6 bases lay outside the gene matches.

The V and J genes are TRBV6-1 and TRBJ1-5; D might be TRBD1 (5 bases). Trimming removed 6 bases at V and 5 bases at J, with 17 bases between. In germline, CDR1 is MNHNS, CDR2 SASEGT. This CDR3 is 15 amino acids long. The CDR3 region is CASSGRRASDQPQHF. The CDR3 DNA reads TGTGCCAGCAGCGGCCGCAGGGCCTCGGATCAGCCCCAGCATTTT.

The chain combines TRBV6-5 with TRBJ1-4; unclear D gene. The V end was cut by 4 bases, the J end by 3 bases, with 12 bases between. CDR1 MNHEY and CDR2 SVGAGI come from the germline V gene. The CDR3 extends over 15 amino acids. CDR3 bases: TGTGCCAGCAGTTTTAGGTGGGCGCCTAATGAAAAACTGTTTTTT. It specifies CASSFRWAPNEKLFF.

The chain joins TRBV5-1 to TRBJ2-7; 8 bases map to TRBD1. This CDR3 spans 15 amino acids. Germline V gives CDR1 SGHRS, CDR2 YFSETQ. Trimming cost V 0 bases and J 0 bases; bases outside gene matches: 2. CDR3 residues: CASSLVGTGSYEQYF. CDR3 coding DNA: TGCGCCAGCAGCTTGGTAGGGACAGGCTCCTACGAGCAGTACTTC.

The CDR3 sequence is CASSPGTSRDTDTQYF. CDR3 in DNA: TGTGCCAGCAGCCCGGGGACTAGCCGGGACACAGATACGCAGTATTTT. The rearrangement links TRBV7-9 to TRBJ2-3; 9 nucleotides align to TRBD2. V dropped 5 bases and J dropped 2; count of bases not matched to a gene: 8. Germline V lookup: CDR1 SEHNR, CDR2 FQNEAQ (reference sequence). This CDR3 region has 16 residues.

This clone has only a few counts. The chain links TRBV5-1 to TRBJ2-7; TRBD1 is a possible D gene (5 bases). V was pared by 4 bases and J by 2 bases, with 10 bases between. The germline V gene has CDR1 SGHRS and CDR2 YFSETQ. The CDR3 spans 13 residues. The CDR3 DNA sequence: TGCGCCAGCAGCGCAAGGGGAACCTACGAGCAGTACTTC. Translating gives CASSARGTYEQYF.

This rearrangement joins TRBV28 to TRBJ1-6; D remains unclear. The CDR3 has 17 residues. V lost 2 bases to trimming and J lost 2 bases, with 13 bases between them. CDR1 MDHEN and CDR2 SYDVKM come from the germline V gene. The CDR3 DNA sequence: TGTGCCAGCAGTTTAAGTATTCAAAGCCCCTATAATTCACCCCTCCACTTT. It is translated as CASSLSIQSPYNSPLHF.

The gene calls are TRBV28 and TRBJ2-3; D may be TRBD2 (6 bases). Germline V CDR1 and CDR2: MDHEN, SYDVKM. V was pared by 7 bases and J by 6 bases, with 20 bases between. CDR3 length: 15 amino acids. The CDR3 sequence is CASTRAGVGWDTQYF. The CDR3 DNA is TGTGCCAGCACCCGAGCGGGTGTGGGATGGGATACGCAGTATTTT.

V and J are TRBV5-1 and TRBJ2-5, with a possible D match to TRBD1 (5 bases). V was shortened by 0 bases and J by 2 bases, with 5 bases between the two germline ends. The germline gives CDR1 SGHRS, CDR2 YFSETQ. CDR3 size: 13 residues. The CDR3 coding sequence is TGCGCCAGCAGCTTGGAGGGGCAAGAGACCCAGTACTTC. Protein product: CASSLEGQETQYF.

This sequence joins TRBV19 and TRBJ2-1, with D maybe TRBD2 (7 bases). The germline CDR1 and CDR2 sequences are LNHDA and SQIVND (reference sequence). The CDR3 extends over 15 amino acids. Trimming removed 1 base from V and 7 bases from J, with 14 bases in between. Here the CDR3 DNA reads TGTGCCAGTAGTATAGTGGGGGGGCCTACGAATGAGCAGTTCTTC. Protein product: CASSIVGGPTNEQFF.

J is TRBJ1-1 and V is TRBV19, with D uncertain. This CDR3 region has 16 residues. V was cut by 1 base and J by 2 bases, with 14 bases left in between. Germline CDR1 is LNHDA and CDR2 is SQIVND (reference sequence). This CDR3 reads CASSIGGIRVNTEAFF. CDR3 nucleotide sequence: TGTGCCAGTAGTATAGGAGGGATTAGAGTTAACACTGAAGCTTTCTTT.

The V and J genes are TRBV7-9 and TRBJ1-6; TRBD1 is a possible D gene (5 bases). With 1 base removed from V and 9 bases from J, the gap between germline ends came to 16 bases. From germline, CDR1 is SEHNR and CDR2 FQNEAQ (reference sequence). This CDR3 region has 16 residues. CDR3 bases: TGTGCCAGCAGCTTAGTGCCGCCGGGGGGTGGTTCACCCCTCCACTTT. This sequence encodes CASSLVPPGGGSPLHF.

This clone appeared a single time. J is TRBJ1-2 and V is TRBV19, with 8 bases that match TRBD1. The V segment lost 7 bases and the J segment 4 bases; nucleotides outside the gene matches: 5. The V gene's germline CDR1 is LNHDA and CDR2 SQIVND (reference sequence). This CDR3 region has 13 residues. This chain's CDR3 is CASTLDRAYGYTF. The CDR3 DNA follows: TGTGCCAGTACCTTGGACAGGGCCTATGGCTACACCTTC.

DNA of the CDR3: TGTGCCAGCAGAAGCCATTATGATAATGAAAAACTGTTTTTT. Its protein is CASRSHYDNEKLFF. This chain joins TRBV6-6 and TRBJ1-4; D uncertain. Germline V gives CDR1 MNHNY, CDR2 SVGAGI (reference sequence). Deletions cut 6 bases from V and 4 bases from J, with 12 bases between. The CDR3 sequence is 14 residues long.

This clone showed up just once. The genes are TRBV6-1 and TRBJ1-4; D is unclear. The V end lost 7 bases, the J end lost 4 bases, and 10 bases lay between the germline ends. CDR3 size: 13 residues. Germline CDR1 reads MNHNS; CDR2 reads SASEGT. CDR3 bases: TGTGCCAGCACCCTACAGCTTAATGAAAAACTGTTTTTT. Translated, it gives CASTLQLNEKLFF.

The chain links TRBV19 to TRBJ1-4, with 8 nucleotides matching TRBD1. V shed 5 bases, J shed 6 bases, and the junction held 8 bases outside the gene matches. The germline V gene encodes CDR1 LNHDA and CDR2 SQIVND (reference sequence). The length of the CDR3 is 15 residues. The CDR3 DNA is TGTGCCAGTAGTTCCGGACAGGGAACGTATGAAAAACTGTTTTTT. Its protein is CASSSGQGTYEKLFF.

As DNA, the CDR3 is TGTGCCAGTAGTAGAGCGGGGGGGGACACAGATACGCAGTATTTT. Translation: CASSRAGGDTDTQYF. The rearrangement uses TRBV19 and TRBJ2-3, with TRBD2 matching over 10 bases. Germline values: CDR1 LNHDA, CDR2 SQIVND (reference sequence). This CDR3 comprises 15 residues. Trimming at V came to 4 bases and at J to 2 bases, leaving 3 bases not matched to a gene.

This rearrangement joins TRBV5-6 to TRBJ2-7, with 7 positions matching TRBD1. This CDR3 spans 13 amino acids. Germline V gene data show CDR1 as SGHDT and CDR2 as YYEEEE. V lost 3 bases, J lost 8 bases, and 8 bases stayed unmatched. CDR3 protein: CASSSGTANQQYF. The CDR3 DNA follows: TGTGCCAGCAGCTCCGGGACAGCTAATCAGCAGTACTTC.

This sequence joins TRBV7-2 and TRBJ2-3; no reliable D call. The V end was cut by 0 bases, the J end by 5 bases, with 6 bases between. The CDR3 is made up of 13 amino acids. Germline CDR1 and CDR2: SGHTA and FQGNSA. CDR3 residues: CASSLAPEDTQYF. Here the CDR3 DNA reads TGTGCCAGCAGCTTAGCCCCAGAAGATACGCAGTATTTT. Filled out from reference TRBV7-2 and TRBJ2-3, the complete variable domain reads GAGVSQSPSNKVTEKGKDVELRCDPISGHTALYWYRQSLGQGLEFLIYFQGNSAPDKSGLPSDRFSAERTGGSVSTLTIQRTQQEDSAVYLCASSLAPEDTQYFGPGTRLTVL.

This clone has only one observation. The chain recombines TRBV2 with TRBJ2-7, with D unclear. V gave up 5 bases and J gave up 3 bases, with 8 bases separating them. There are 12 residues in the CDR3. Germline V lookup: CDR1 SNHLY, CDR2 FYNNEI. CDR3 sequence reads: CASSYSDYEQYF. In DNA, the CDR3 is TGTGCCAGCAGTTATAGTGACTACGAGCAGTACTTC.

The chain carries TRBV4-3 and TRBJ2-3; perhaps TRBD2 as D (5 bases). CDR3 length equals 16 residues. Germline V gene lookup returns CDR1 LGHNA and CDR2 YSLEER. The V end lost 1 base, the J end lost 1 base, and 12 bases lay between the germline ends. CDR3 nucleotides: TGCGCCAGCAGCCAAGGGGCACTGGAGGGCACAGATACGCAGTATTTT. Amino acid sequence: CASSQGALEGTDTQYF.